Shown below are 20 T cell receptor beta chains from a single sample sequenced in a study of glioma-infiltrating T cells. TCR alpha and beta CDR3 regions were amplified from RNA using iRepertoire nested multiplex PCR. From the multiplex PCR reads, TCRdb called clonotypes with MiXCR, one entry per CDR3 protein. The table has some 180,000 distinct CDR3 sequences, 32% seen once. The sample taken for sequencing was glioma tissue, nonneoplastic brain tissue, or PBMCs (not recorded which). These receptors all come from a human donor with low-grade glioma or glioblastoma, undergoing nonglioma brain surgery, or in good health (not recorded which).

J is TRBJ2-7 and V is TRBV20-1; 11 bases line up with TRBD2. This CDR3 comprises 15 residues. Trimming cost V 3 bases and J 6 bases; bases outside gene matches: 10. Germline CDR1 is DFQATT and CDR2 is SNEGSKA (reference sequence). The CDR3 sequence is CSARPSGRPKGEQYF. The CDR3, as DNA: TGCAGTGCTAGGCCTAGCGGGAGGCCTAAAGGCGAGCAGTACTTC.

The chain is built from TRBV6-1 and TRBJ2-7; 12 nucleotides match TRBD2. After removal of 3 bases from V and 6 bases from J, the junction contained 3 bases not matched to a gene. This CDR3 has 14 amino acids. The germline V gene has CDR1 MNHNS and CDR2 SASEGT. The chain's CDR3 is CASSETSGSCEQYF. For the CDR3, the DNA is TGTGCCAGCAGTGAGACTAGCGGGAGCTGCGAGCAGTACTTC.

This clonotype has just one count. This chain joins TRBV27 and TRBJ2-2; D may match TRBD1 or TRBD2 (7 bases each). This CDR3 is 13 amino acids long. With 7 bases removed from V and 6 bases from J, the gap between germline ends came to 12 bases. CDR1 is MNHEY, CDR2 SMNVEV, per germline (reference sequence). The chain's CDR3 is CASTAGGAGELFF. Written as DNA, the CDR3 is TGTGCCAGCACCGCAGGGGGGGCCGGGGAGCTGTTTTTT.

A single count supports this clonotype. Its ends do not fully match the called genes, so a read error is possible. The CDR3 spells CTSSEEPGAETQYF. The CDR3 bases are TGTACCAGCAGTGAAGAGCCAGGGGCAGAGACCCAGTACTTC. V usage is TRBV2 and J usage is TRBJ2-5; D is possibly TRBD1 (6 bases). Germline CDR1 reads SNHLY; CDR2 reads FYNNEI. CDR3 length: 14 amino acids.

The chain has TRBV9 and TRBJ2-1; 9 bases are shared with TRBD2. CDR1 and CDR2 (germline): SGDLS, YYNGEE. With V trimmed by 2 bases and J by 6 bases, 3 bases remained unmatched. The CDR3 is made up of 14 amino acids. The CDR3 protein is CASSVGTSPNEQFF. CDR3 DNA: TGTGCCAGCAGCGTTGGGACTAGCCCCAATGAGCAGTTCTTC.

Remarks on this clonotype: A much more abundant neighbour one base away suggests this may be a read error. This chain links TRBV2 with TRBJ2-3, with TRBD1 identical over 8 bases. This CDR3 region has 11 residues. The trim removed 11 bases at V and 4 bases at J, leaving 2 bases unmatched. From germline, CDR1 is SNHLY and CDR2 FYNNEI. CDR3 amino acids: CAGQGSDTQYF. CDR3 coding DNA: TGTGCCGGACAGGGCTCAGATACGCAGTATTTT. Full variable domain (outside the CDR3, taken from reference TRBV2 and TRBJ2-3): EPEVTQTPSHQVTQMGQEVILRCVPISNHLYFYWYRQILGQKVEFLVSFYNNEISEKSEIFDDQFSVERPDGSNFTLKIRSTKLEDSAMYFCAGQGSDTQYFGPGTRLTVL.

This clonotype was counted only a few times. The chain carries TRBV30 and TRBJ1-2; 7 nucleotides line up with TRBD1. In germline, CDR1 is GTSNPN, CDR2 SVGIG (reference sequence). V was pared by 7 bases and J by 2 bases, with 7 bases of the junction left unmatched. This CDR3 comprises 13 residues. This CDR3 reads CAYQEGQNYGYTF. The CDR3 DNA reads TGTGCCTATCAAGAGGGACAGAACTATGGCTACACCTTC.

This clonotype was seen a single time. The chain couples TRBV15 to TRBJ2-3; 9 bases agree with TRBD2. The trim removed 0 bases at V and 3 bases at J, leaving 4 bases unmatched. Germline-derived CDR1 and CDR2 are LNHNV and YYDKDF (reference sequence). This CDR3 has 16 residues. CDR3 residues: CATSRDRLAETDTQYF. CDR3 DNA sequence: TGTGCCACCAGCAGAGATAGACTAGCGGAAACAGATACGCAGTATTTT.

This clonotype was seen at least ten times. The V and J genes are TRBV6-1 and TRBJ1-5; weak D call: TRBD1 (5 bases). Germline CDR1 is MNHNS and CDR2 is SASEGT. V was clipped by 5 bases and J by 5 bases, with 19 bases between them. This CDR3 is built from 16 residues. The CDR3 nucleotides read TGTGCCAGCAGTCCTATTAGTCTCCGGGGACATCAGCCCCAGCATTTT. Encoded protein: CASSPISLRGHQPQHF.

This clonotype was picked up a small number of times. The chain couples TRBV4-2 to TRBJ2-1, with 8 bases that match TRBD2. The CDR3 runs 15 residues. The J segment lost 9 bases and the V segment lost 0 bases, leaving 7 bases of the junction unmatched. Per the germline V gene, CDR1 is LGHNA and CDR2 is YNFKEQ. CDR3 amino acids: CASSQDQSGGGEQFF. CDR3 nucleotide sequence: TGTGCCAGCAGCCAAGATCAAAGCGGGGGAGGTGAGCAGTTCTTC.

This rearrangement joins TRBV11-2 to TRBJ2-7; 9 bases agree with TRBD2. Trimming took 3 bases from V and 5 from J; bases not matched to a gene: 14. The CDR3 runs 17 residues. Germline V CDR1 and CDR2: SGHAT, FQNNGV. This chain's CDR3 is CASSFDGSSGMAHEQYF. For the CDR3, the DNA is TGTGCCAGCAGCTTCGATGGATCTAGCGGGATGGCCCACGAGCAGTACTTC.

This clonotype was counted many times. The CDR3 DNA is TGTGCCAGCAGGTCCAACAGGGGAGAGCAGTACTTC. This encodes CASRSNRGEQYF. The genes are TRBV14 and TRBJ2-7, with 7 nucleotides matching TRBD1. The V segment lost 6 bases and the J segment 7 bases; nucleotides outside the gene matches: 6. This CDR3 has 12 residues. Germline V CDR1 and CDR2: SGHDN, FVKESK.

This clonotype was observed at least ten times. The chain is built from TRBV6-1 and TRBJ2-1, with 10 bases identical to TRBD2. Germline loops: CDR1 MNHNS, CDR2 SASEGT. V lost 5 bases and J lost 7; bases outside the gene matches: 5. This CDR3 spans 14 amino acids. The CDR3 DNA is TGTGCCAGCAGTTTAAGCGGGAGGGCAAATGAGCAGTTCTTC. Translation gives CASSLSGRANEQFF.

This clonotype was picked up many times. This chain connects TRBV6-1 to TRBJ2-7, with 7 nucleotides matching TRBD1. V shed 0 bases, J shed 2 bases, and the junction held 7 bases outside the gene matches. This CDR3 is built from 16 residues. The germline V gene has CDR1 MNHNS and CDR2 SASEGT. CDR3 protein: CASSEANTGVAYEQYF. DNA of the CDR3: TGTGCCAGCAGTGAAGCGAACACAGGGGTAGCCTACGAGCAGTACTTC.

This clonotype has ten or more counts. The chain joins TRBV20-1 to TRBJ2-5; D may match TRBD1 or TRBD2 (5 bases each). From germline, CDR1 is DFQATT and CDR2 SNEGSKA (reference sequence). V lost 8 bases and J 7 bases, leaving 20 bases between the germline ends. The CDR3 has 13 amino acids. The CDR3 region has the DNA TGCAGTCTCCAGACAGTGGTTGCGGGGACCCAGTACTTC. Its translation is CSLQTVVAGTQYF.

The sample holds a few counts of this clonotype. CDR3 DNA: TGCGCCAGCAGCTCGGACCCATTGAGGGTCCCATTAGCCAAAAACATTCAGTACTTC. This translates into CASSSDPLRVPLAKNIQYF. This sequence joins TRBV5-1 and TRBJ2-4; a weak D match, TRBD2 (5 bases). Germline loops: CDR1 SGHRS, CDR2 YFSETQ. The CDR3 extends over 19 amino acids. Between the trimmed V and J ends, which lost 3 bases and 0 bases, there was a span of 22 bases. Looking up the rest from reference TRBV5-1 and TRBJ2-4 gives the full variable domain: KAGVTQTPRYLIKTRGQQVTLSCSPISGHRSVSWYQQTPGQGLQFLFEYFSETQRNKGNFPGRFSGRQFSNSRSEMNVSTLELGDSALYLCASSSDPLRVPLAKNIQYFGAGTRLSVL.

This clonotype was seen only a few times. The chain couples TRBV12-5 to TRBJ2-1, with a possible D match to TRBD2 (6 bases). Germline values: CDR1 LGHNT, CDR2 FRNRAP. The CDR3 extends over 18 amino acids. Trimming removed 0 bases from V and 4 bases from J, with 19 bases in between. The CDR3 nucleotides are TGTGCTAGTGGTTTGGTACGTACCGGGAGTCTTGGATACAATGAGCAGTTCTTC. It translates to CASGLVRTGSLGYNEQFF.

This clonotype was seen at least ten times. The gene calls are TRBV2 and TRBJ2-7, with D perhaps matching TRBD2 (5 bases). Germline V gene sequence: CDR1 SNHLY, CDR2 FYNNEI. V lost 4 bases to trimming and J lost 9 bases, with 13 bases between them. This CDR3 comprises 12 residues. In DNA form, the CDR3 reads TGTGCCAGCAGTGGGGTTTTGGAGGTGCAGTACTTC. Protein product: CASSGVLEVQYF.

The V gene is TRBV18, the J gene TRBJ2-2, with 10 bases aligning to TRBD1. The CDR3 consists of 17 residues. Losses at the gene ends were 6 bases for V and 4 bases for J; bases not matched to a gene: 11. Germline values: CDR1 KGHSH, CDR2 LQKENI. The CDR3 DNA reads as TGTGCCAGCTCTTCGACTGGGGACAGGGGTACCACCGGGGAGCTGTTTTTT. The encoded protein is CASSSTGDRGTTGELFF.

The chain couples TRBV4-2 to TRBJ2-3, with unresolved D. With 1 base removed from V and 1 base from J, the gap between germline ends came to 9 bases. Germline V gives CDR1 LGHNA, CDR2 YNFKEQ. There are 15 residues in the CDR3. The CDR3 region is CASSQAGQGTDTQYF. In DNA, the CDR3 is TGTGCCAGCAGCCAAGCGGGCCAGGGCACAGATACGCAGTATTTT.